The 27 T cell receptor beta chains presented below share a single source sample, sequenced in a study of blood T cell repertoires in COVID-19. Sequencing was performed with immunoSEQ multiplex PCR; in TCRdb, only in-frame clones are kept and a portion is missing. The repertoire holds a few hundred thousand clones, with roughly 92% as singletons. The sequenced material came from PBMCs or T cells enriched from blood (not recorded which). Source of these receptors: a woman in her 40s who had been exposed to COVID-19.

The chain combines TRBV27 with TRBJ2-1; tentative D call: TRBD2 (6 bases). Germline CDR1 and CDR2: MNHEY and SMNVEV (reference sequence). The CDR3 is 16 residues long. Trimming removed 4 bases from V and 3 bases from J, with 16 bases in between. The CDR3 DNA reads TGTGCCAGCAGTTCCCTGGCGGGGCGAGGCTACAATGAGCAGTTCTTC. This encodes CASSSLAGRGYNEQFF.

The chain employs TRBV7-3 and TRBJ2-3; weak D call: TRBD2 (5 bases). Trimming stripped 5 bases from V and 3 bases from J, with 6 bases between. This CDR3 has 12 amino acids. The V gene's germline CDR1 is SGHTA and CDR2 FQGTGA. CDR3 sequence: CASSRGTDTQYF. The DNA for the CDR3 is TGTGCCAGCAGCCGAGGGACAGATACGCAGTATTTT.

This sequence joins TRBV10-3 and TRBJ1-1; TRBD1 matches at 7 bases. The CDR3 is 13 amino acids. The germline V gene encodes CDR1 ENHRY and CDR2 SYGVKD. Trimming at V came to 6 bases and at J to 1 base, leaving 2 bases not matched to a gene. CDR3 sequence reads: CAIRDRQNTEAFF. The CDR3 nucleotides are TGTGCCATCAGGGACAGGCAGAACACTGAAGCTTTCTTT.

The chain employs TRBV14 and TRBJ2-7, with a possible D match to TRBD1 (9 bases). Trimming took off 4 bases at V and 7 bases at J, with 23 bases between the two ends. There are 16 residues in the CDR3. Per the germline V gene, CDR1 is SGHDN and CDR2 is FVKESK. CDR3 in amino acids: CASSPVAGQGLGEQYF. The CDR3, as DNA: TGTGCCAGCAGCCCAGTAGCGGGACAGGGCTTGGGAGAGCAGTACTTC.

The V gene is TRBV12-3 or TRBV12-4, the J gene TRBJ1-2; 7 bases map to TRBD1. This CDR3 is 13 amino acids long. V lost 1 base and J lost 6; bases outside the gene matches: 2. CDR3 nucleotides: TGTGCCAGCAGTTTAGGGGGGACAGATGGCTACACCTTC. Amino acid sequence: CASSLGGTDGYTF.

This chain links TRBV5-1 with TRBJ1-4; weak D call: TRBD1 (6 bases). The CDR3 sequence is 15 residues long. V was clipped by 4 bases and J by 0 bases, with 10 bases between them. In germline, CDR1 is SGHRS, CDR2 YFSETQ. CDR3 region: CASSVAGATNEKLFF. The CDR3 nucleotides read TGCGCCAGCAGCGTAGCAGGGGCAACTAATGAAAAACTGTTTTTT. The whole variable domain, remainder taken from reference TRBV5-1 and TRBJ1-4, is KAGVTQTPRYLIKTRGQQVTLSCSPISGHRSVSWYQQTPGQGLQFLFEYFSETQRNKGNFPGRFSGRQFSNSRSEMNVSTLELGDSALYLCASSVAGATNEKLFFGSGTQLSVL.

This chain links TRBV7-2 with TRBJ2-1, with TRBD2 matching over 14 bases. The trim removed 5 bases at V and 7 bases at J, leaving 7 bases unmatched. Germline V gene data show CDR1 as SGHTA and CDR2 as FQGNSA. The CDR3 runs to 16 residues. The DNA for the CDR3 is TGTGCCAGCAGCCCCCCCGGGACTAGCGGGGGAAATGAGCAGTTCTTC. As protein: CASSPPGTSGGNEQFF.

The chain combines TRBV5-6 with TRBJ2-2, with a possible D match to TRBD2 (7 bases). The ends were cut back, 0 bases at V and 3 bases at J, with 18 bases in the middle. This CDR3 has 18 amino acids. Germline lookup yields CDR1 SGHDT and CDR2 YYEEEE. CDR3 residues: CASSLEGGAKSYTGELFF. The CDR3 nucleotides read TGTGCCAGCAGCTTGGAAGGGGGGGCCAAGTCATACACCGGGGAGCTGTTTTTT. Based on the CDR3 plus reference TRBV5-6 and TRBJ2-2, the full variable domain is DAGVTQSPTHLIKTRGQQVTLRCSPKSGHDTVSWYQQALGQGPQFIFQYYEEEERQRGNFPDRFSGHQFPNYSSELNVNALLLGDSALYLCASSLEGGAKSYTGELFFGEGSRLTVL.

The chain recombines TRBV6-5 with TRBJ2-3; D not certain. Germline V gives CDR1 MNHEY, CDR2 SVGAGI. Trimming stripped 0 bases from V and 4 bases from J, with 8 bases between. This CDR3 spans 14 amino acids. The chain's CDR3 is CASSYSLVADTQYF. CDR3 in DNA: TGTGCCAGCAGTTACTCTCTTGTAGCAGATACGCAGTATTTT.

The chain has TRBV4-1 and TRBJ1-6; D is ambiguous. Germline lookup yields CDR1 MGHRA and CDR2 YSYEKL. Trimming left V 3 bases short and J 8 bases short, with 14 bases between. The CDR3 has 15 residues. CDR3 in DNA: TGCGCCAGCAGCCATGCGGCCAAGGTAGATTCACCCCTCCACTTT. Translating gives CASSHAAKVDSPLHF.

V and J are TRBV19 and TRBJ2-1; D perhaps matches TRBD1 (5 bases). V lost 0 bases, J lost 8 bases, and 17 bases lay in between. Germline V lookup: CDR1 LNHDA, CDR2 SQIVND (reference sequence). CDR3 size: 16 residues. CDR3 sequence: CASSIDQRGGFDEQFF. The CDR3 coding sequence is TGTGCCAGTAGTATAGATCAAAGGGGTGGTTTCGATGAGCAGTTCTTC. The full variable domain, with the rest looked up from reference TRBV19 and TRBJ2-1, is DGGITQSPKYLFRKEGQNVTLSCEQNLNHDAMYWYRQDPGQGLRLIYYSQIVNDFQKGDIAEGYSVSREKKESFPLTVTSAQKNPTAFYLCASSIDQRGGFDEQFFGPGTRLTVL.

V and J are TRBV18 and TRBJ1-4; 7 nucleotides line up with TRBD1. Germline trimming cut 3 bases from V and 5 bases from J; bases unmatched to any gene: 0. Germline CDR1 and CDR2: KGHSH and LQKENI. The CDR3 spans 13 residues. The CDR3 region has the DNA TGTGCCAGCTCACCGGACAGGAATGAAAAACTGTTTTTT. It is translated as CASSPDRNEKLFF. Full variable domain (rest looked up from reference TRBV18 and TRBJ1-4): NAGVMQNPRHLVRRRGQEARLRCSPMKGHSHVYWYRQLPEEGLKFMVYLQKENIIDESGMPKERFSAEFPKEGPSILRIQQVVRGDSAAYFCASSPDRNEKLFFGSGTQLSVL.

The rearrangement links TRBV19 to TRBJ1-1; the match to TRBD1 covers 8 bases. The V gene end was trimmed by 3 bases and the J gene end by 2 bases; junction bases not matched to a gene: 8. The CDR3 is 16 residues long. CDR1 and CDR2 from the germline V gene are LNHDA and SQIVND (reference sequence). For the CDR3, the DNA is TGTGCCAGTAGTATCAGGGGGCGGATGAAAAACACTGAAGCTTTCTTT. Residues: CASSIRGRMKNTEAFF. Full variable domain (missing parts from reference TRBV19 and TRBJ1-1): DGGITQSPKYLFRKEGQNVTLSCEQNLNHDAMYWYRQDPGQGLRLIYYSQIVNDFQKGDIAEGYSVSREKKESFPLTVTSAQKNPTAFYLCASSIRGRMKNTEAFFGQGTRLTVV.

This chain links TRBV5-1 with TRBJ2-5; 7 bases agree with TRBD1. Losses at the gene ends were 4 bases for V and 0 bases for J; bases not matched to a gene: 15. The CDR3 runs to 18 residues. Germline V lookup: CDR1 SGHRS, CDR2 YFSETQ. The CDR3 protein is CASSQRLLSTGNQETQYF. DNA of the CDR3: TGCGCCAGCAGCCAGAGACTACTTTCGACAGGGAACCAAGAGACCCAGTACTTC. The variable domain in full, with the rest retrieved from reference TRBV5-1 and TRBJ2-5, is KAGVTQTPRYLIKTRGQQVTLSCSPISGHRSVSWYQQTPGQGLQFLFEYFSETQRNKGNFPGRFSGRQFSNSRSEMNVSTLELGDSALYLCASSQRLLSTGNQETQYFGPGTRLLVL.

This rearrangement joins TRBV27 to TRBJ1-6; a possible D gene is TRBD1 (5 bases). The CDR3 has 19 amino acids. CDR1 MNHEY and CDR2 SMNVEV come from the germline V gene (reference sequence). V was clipped by 4 bases and J by 1 base, with 20 bases between them. The CDR3 region has the DNA TGTGCCAGCAGTTCCGCGGGCCTCCCCGGGGGGTCCTATAATTCACCCCTCCACTTT. It translates to CASSSAGLPGGSYNSPLHF.

The chain couples TRBV15 to TRBJ1-5, with 7 bases matching TRBD1. The CDR3 loop spans 15 amino acids. The V gene's germline CDR1 is LNHNV and CDR2 YYDKDF (reference sequence). With 0 bases clipped from V and 7 bases from J, the junction kept 6 bases outside the gene matches. The CDR3 reads CATSRDRQGGQPQHF. The DNA of the CDR3 is TGTGCCACCAGCAGAGACCGACAGGGTGGGCAGCCCCAGCATTTT.

This clone appeared once. This chain links TRBV3-1 (or the pseudogene TRBV3-2) with TRBJ2-1; D is ambiguous. The ends were cut back, 3 bases at V and 10 bases at J, with 10 bases in the middle. The CDR3 is 12 amino acids. Germline CDR1 is LGHDT and CDR2 is YNNKEL (reference sequence). The CDR3, as DNA: TGTGCCAGCAGCCAGTACTTGGAGGAGCAGTTCTTC. Translated: CASSQYLEEQFF.

The chain carries TRBV7-3 and TRBJ2-6; possibly TRBD2 for D (5 bases). V was clipped by 4 bases and J by 0 bases, with 10 bases between them. CDR1 is SGHTA and CDR2 is FQGTGA in the germline V gene. The length of the CDR3 is 16 residues. CDR3 protein: CASSSEGASGANVLTF. CDR3 in DNA: TGTGCCAGCAGCTCCGAGGGAGCCTCTGGGGCCAACGTCCTGACTTTC. Supplemented by reference TRBV7-3 and TRBJ2-6, the full variable domain reads GAGVSQTPSNKVTEKGKYVELRCDPISGHTALYWYRQSLGQGPEFLIYFQGTGAADDSGLPNDRFFAVRPEGSVSTLKIQRTERGDSAVYLCASSSEGASGANVLTFGAGSRLTVL.

V and J are TRBV6-2 or TRBV6-3 and TRBJ1-2; D is perhaps TRBD1 (5 bases). The CDR3 runs 16 residues. Trimming removed 0 bases at V and 3 bases at J, with 14 bases between. Germline assignment: CDR1 MNHEY and CDR2 SVGEGT. The CDR3 is CASSYSTKGRDYGYTF. The DNA for the CDR3 is TGTGCCAGCAGTTACTCGACGAAGGGGAGGGACTATGGCTACACCTTC.

The chain is built from TRBV29-1 and TRBJ1-1; D uncertain. The CDR3 contains 13 residues. Germline V CDR1 and CDR2: SQVTM, ANQGSEA. The V and J ends lost 5 bases and 0 bases respectively, with 10 bases between them. The CDR3 loop is CSVRVGMNTEAFF. The CDR3 region has the DNA TGCAGCGTTCGTGTCGGGATGAACACTGAAGCTTTCTTT.

This sequence joins TRBV27 and TRBJ2-1; 10 bases match TRBD1. Germline loops: CDR1 MNHEY, CDR2 SMNVEV (reference sequence). V shed 6 bases, J shed 8 bases, and the junction held 13 bases outside the gene matches. The CDR3 runs 16 residues. CDR3 protein: CASRQRDRGPLDEQFF. The CDR3 DNA reads TGTGCCAGCAGACAAAGAGACAGGGGGCCTCTCGATGAGCAGTTCTTC.

The CDR3 DNA reads as TGTGCCAGTAGGGCGGGACAGTTCGCGAACACCGGGGAGCTGTTTTTT. It yields the protein CASRAGQFANTGELFF. The V call is TRBV19, the J call TRBJ2-2; D possibly corresponds to TRBD1 (7 bases). Germline V gene lookup returns CDR1 LNHDA and CDR2 SQIVND (reference sequence). V lost 6 bases, J lost 0 bases, and 14 bases lay in between. This CDR3 has 16 amino acids.

This clone was counted once. The CDR3 region has the DNA TGCGCCAGCAGCTTGGTGGGCGGGGAGCAGTTCTTC. Encoded protein: CASSLVGGEQFF. This chain uses TRBV5-1 with TRBJ2-1; the D gene is possibly TRBD2 (5 bases). Germline lookup yields CDR1 SGHRS and CDR2 YFSETQ. The CDR3 extends over 12 amino acids. V gave up 0 bases and J gave up 10 bases, with 8 bases separating them.

This rearrangement joins TRBV2 to TRBJ2-7; D may be TRBD2 (6 bases). The CDR3 totals 14 residues. Trimming pared 8 bases from V and 0 bases from J, leaving 14 bases between. Per germline, CDR1 SNHLY and CDR2 FYNNEI. CDR3 DNA sequence: TGTGCCAGCCGGGGGACTCTCCTCTCCTACGAGCAGTACTTC. It is translated as CASRGTLLSYEQYF. The full variable domain, in which reference TRBV2 and TRBJ2-7 provide the parts outside the CDR3, is EPEVTQTPSHQVTQMGQEVILRCVPISNHLYFYWYRQILGQKVEFLVSFYNNEISEKSEIFDDQFSVERPDGSNFTLKIRSTKLEDSAMYFCASRGTLLSYEQYFGPGTRLTVT.

V is TRBV16 and J is TRBJ2-7; D is undetermined. The CDR3 spans 13 residues. Germline CDR1 and CDR2: KGHSY and FQNENV. V lost 1 base and J lost 3, with 7 bases in between. CDR3 sequence reads: CASSQLRSYEQYF. Here the CDR3 DNA reads TGTGCCAGCAGCCAATTAAGGAGCTACGAGCAGTACTTC.

The chain links TRBV2 to TRBJ1-1; no clear D gene. Germline lookup yields CDR1 SNHLY and CDR2 FYNNEI. This CDR3 region has 14 residues. V lost 6 bases, J lost 1 base, and 12 bases lay in between. DNA of the CDR3: TGTGCCAGCAGGTACAGAAACGGGAACACTGAAGCTTTCTTT. Amino acid sequence: CASRYRNGNTEAFF.

This chain connects TRBV19 to TRBJ2-3; D may be TRBD1 (6 bases). CDR1 is LNHDA and CDR2 is SQIVND in the germline V gene (reference sequence). The CDR3 loop spans 14 amino acids. V lost 9 bases and J 0 bases, leaving 13 bases between the germline ends. DNA of the CDR3: TGTGCCAGCTCGGACAGTTTTAGCACAGATACGCAGTATTTT. Its protein is CASSDSFSTDTQYF.